This passage covers 23 T cell receptor beta chains from one sample sequenced in a study of graft-versus-host responses after intestinal transplantation. Their antigens are not known. The assay was immunoSEQ multiplex PCR, and TCRdb's table has in-frame clones only and misses some. Counted here are 50,000 to 80,000 clones, around nine tenths occurring once; the ten biggest clones make up 1.5% to 2%. This specimen was unstimulated CD8+ T cells sorted from spleen or lymph node cells, taken before transplant. These TCRs come from a human donor who was the organ donor for an intestinal transplant.

The rearrangement links TRBV2 to TRBJ1-5, with a tentative D call TRBD1 (6 bases). V lost 0 bases, J lost 6 bases, and 15 bases lay in between. This CDR3 contains 16 residues. In germline, CDR1 is SNHLY, CDR2 FYNNEI. The CDR3 here is CASSEAPQGIGQPQHF. DNA for the CDR3: TGTGCCAGCAGTGAAGCGCCGCAGGGGATCGGTCAGCCCCAGCATTTT.

The gene calls are TRBV7-8 and TRBJ1-4; 7 positions agree with TRBD1. This CDR3 is built from 15 residues. V was clipped by 4 bases and J by 8 bases; unmatched bases: 10. Germline CDR1 is SGHVS and CDR2 is FQNEAQ. CDR3 sequence reads: CASSSTGLIGEKLFF. The CDR3 DNA follows: TGTGCCAGCAGCTCGACAGGGCTAATTGGGGAAAAACTGTTTTTT.

The J gene is TRBJ1-1, the V gene TRBV5-4, with TRBD1 identical over 9 bases. CDR3 length: 17 amino acids. After removal of 5 bases from V and 0 bases from J, the junction contained 11 bases not matched to a gene. Germline-derived CDR1 and CDR2 are SGHNT and YYREEE (reference sequence). CDR3 loop: CASRGTGILSMNTEAFF. In DNA, the CDR3 is TGTGCCAGCAGGGGGACAGGGATATTATCCATGAACACTGAAGCTTTCTTT.

V and J are TRBV9 and TRBJ1-1; no clear D. The CDR3 is 13 amino acids. Germline CDR1 reads SGDLS; CDR2 reads YYNGEE. Between the trimmed V and J ends, which lost 1 base and 5 bases, there was a span of 9 bases. The CDR3 is CASSVIGRTEAFF. DNA of the CDR3: TGTGCCAGCAGCGTAATCGGGAGAACTGAAGCTTTCTTT.

V usage is TRBV18 and J usage is TRBJ2-1, with D possibly being TRBD2 (7 bases). The CDR3 runs to 19 residues. Germline values: CDR1 KGHSH, CDR2 LQKENI. Trimming took off 2 bases at V and 6 bases at J, with 26 bases between the two ends. DNA for the CDR3: TGTGCCAGCTCACCAAGGACGGGCAGGTGGCGGGGGCCCGTCAATGAGCAGTTCTTC. It specifies CASSPRTGRWRGPVNEQFF.

The chain has TRBV9 and TRBJ2-7; 7 bases agree with TRBD1. Per germline, CDR1 SGDLS and CDR2 YYNGEE. V trimming: 3 bases; J trimming: 4 bases; junction bases outside the gene matches: 7. This CDR3 contains 14 residues. The CDR3 region has the DNA TGTGCCAGCAGCGAACGGGACAGACCTTACGAGCAGTACTTC. This encodes CASSERDRPYEQYF. Filled out from reference TRBV9 and TRBJ2-7, the complete variable domain reads DSGVTQTPKHLITATGQRVTLRCSPRSGDLSVYWYQQSLDQGLQFLIQYYNGEERAKGNILERFSAQQFPDLHSELNLSSLELGDSALYFCASSERDRPYEQYFGPGTRLTVT.

The chain carries TRBV28 and TRBJ1-5, with 7 bases lining up with TRBD1. The CDR3 covers 15 residues. Germline V gene lookup returns CDR1 MDHEN and CDR2 SYDVKM. V gave up 4 bases and J gave up 3 bases; unmatched junction bases: 6. This CDR3 reads CASSSYRGDNQPQHF. The CDR3 coding sequence is TGTGCCAGCAGTTCCTACAGGGGCGACAATCAGCCCCAGCATTTT.

This sequence joins TRBV11-2 and TRBJ2-7, with D perhaps TRBD2 (6 bases). Germline V lookup: CDR1 SGHAT, CDR2 FQNNGV. V lost 4 bases and J lost 3, with 7 bases in between. The CDR3 has 12 amino acids. The CDR3, as DNA: TGTGCCAGCAGCTGGAGGGTCTACGAGCAGTACTTC. It codes for CASSWRVYEQYF.

The rearrangement uses TRBV28 and TRBJ2-1; the match to TRBD2 covers 7 bases. Trimming cost V 4 bases and J 4 bases; bases outside gene matches: 10. Germline CDR1 is MDHEN and CDR2 is SYDVKM. This CDR3 has 16 amino acids. This CDR3 is CASSSHTSDYYNEQFF. The CDR3 nucleotides are TGTGCCAGCAGTTCCCATACTAGCGACTATTACAATGAGCAGTTCTTC.

The chain combines TRBV27 with TRBJ2-7; D is perhaps TRBD2 (6 bases). CDR1 and CDR2 from the germline V gene are MNHEY and SMNVEV (reference sequence). This CDR3 has 14 amino acids. V lost 7 bases to trimming and J lost 5 bases, with 18 bases between them. CDR3 nucleotides: TGTGCCAGCACCCAATTTGCGGGAACCCACGAGCAGTACTTC. This translates into CASTQFAGTHEQYF.

V usage is TRBV5-1 and J usage is TRBJ2-2; a possible D gene is TRBD2 (5 bases). The CDR3 totals 13 residues. Germline V gene lookup returns CDR1 SGHRS and CDR2 YFSETQ. Between the trimmed V and J ends, which lost 5 bases and 4 bases, there was a span of 9 bases. CDR3 in DNA: TGCGCCAGCAGAAGAGGGAGCACCGGGGAGCTGTTTTTT. Its translation: CASRRGSTGELFF.

The CDR3 loop reads CASSLGAGLAVYNEQFF. CDR3 nucleotides: TGTGCCAGCAGCTTAGGGGCCGGACTAGCGGTATACAATGAGCAGTTCTTC. J is TRBJ2-1 and V is TRBV5-4; 10 nucleotides line up with TRBD2. Per the germline V gene, CDR1 is SGHNT and CDR2 is YYREEE (reference sequence). Trimming cost V 2 bases and J 4 bases; bases outside gene matches: 9. CDR3 length equals 17 residues.

This clone was seen a few times. The chain links TRBV5-6 to TRBJ2-7, with no clear D. Trimming pared 4 bases from V and 6 bases from J, leaving 11 bases between. The CDR3 sequence is 12 residues long. CDR1 and CDR2 (germline): SGHDT, YYEEEE. The CDR3 loop reads CASSAVGAEQYF. DNA for the CDR3: TGTGCCAGCAGCGCCGTTGGAGCCGAGCAGTACTTC.

The rearrangement links TRBV30 to TRBJ1-2; TRBD1 might be the D (6 bases). V lost 3 bases and J lost 7, with 12 bases in between. Germline V gene data show CDR1 as GTSNPN and CDR2 as SVGIG (reference sequence). The CDR3 extends over 12 amino acids. The CDR3 DNA reads as TGTGCCTGGAGGACAGGATTCGGTGGCTACACCTTC. It codes for CAWRTGFGGYTF.

The chain carries TRBV7-3 and TRBJ2-1, with 12 bases identical to TRBD2. Germline values: CDR1 SGHTA, CDR2 FQGTGA. Trimming at V came to 0 bases and at J to 4 bases, leaving 19 bases not matched to a gene. The CDR3 has 22 amino acids. The CDR3 DNA reads TGTGCCAGCAGCTTAACCGTGTCTAGCGGGAGGGCCATAGTTCGGGGGTACAATGAGCAGTTCTTC. Its translation: CASSLTVSSGRAIVRGYNEQFF.

The rearrangement uses TRBV6-5 and TRBJ1-2, with 7 bases lining up with TRBD1. Germline CDR1 reads MNHEY; CDR2 reads SVGAGI. With V trimmed by 6 bases and J by 2 bases, 3 bases remained unmatched. The CDR3 is 13 amino acids. The CDR3 sequence is CASSTGVNYGYTF. In DNA, the CDR3 is TGTGCCAGCAGCACAGGGGTCAACTATGGCTACACCTTC.

This clone was found once. V and J are TRBV2 and TRBJ2-1; D not certain. In germline, CDR1 is SNHLY, CDR2 FYNNEI. The CDR3 consists of 14 residues. The V end lost 4 bases, the J end lost 8 bases, and 15 bases lay between the germline ends. CDR3 loop: CASSGRRLSHEQFF. For the CDR3, the DNA is TGTGCCAGCAGTGGTCGCAGGCTGAGTCATGAGCAGTTCTTC.

The chain has TRBV19 and TRBJ1-1, with D uncertain. Trimming took off 4 bases at V and 6 bases at J, with 15 bases between the two ends. The CDR3 length is 14 residues. Germline CDR1 is LNHDA and CDR2 is SQIVND (reference sequence). CDR3 sequence: CASSTLHTGAEAFF. In nucleotides, the CDR3 is TGTGCCAGTAGTACACTCCACACGGGAGCTGAAGCTTTCTTT.

This chain links TRBV29-1 with TRBJ1-2; perhaps TRBD1 as D (6 bases). Looked up from germline, CDR1 is SQVTM and CDR2 is ANQGSEA. V was cut by 7 bases and J by 4 bases, with 16 bases left in between. CDR3 length equals 13 residues. DNA of the CDR3: TGCAGCGCCTCTCAGGGGACACTCTATGGCTACACCTTC. It encodes CSASQGTLYGYTF.

This clone turned up a few times. The CDR3 nucleotides are TGCGCCAGCAGCTTCACGGCGGGGGATGAAAAACTGTTTTTT. This gives the protein CASSFTAGDEKLFF. This chain joins TRBV4-3 and TRBJ1-4; TRBD1 might be the D (5 bases). Germline-derived CDR1 and CDR2 are LGHNA and YSLEER. This CDR3 spans 14 amino acids. V was pared by 5 bases and J by 6 bases, with 13 bases between.

The V gene is TRBV21-1, the J gene TRBJ1-5. TRBV21-1 is classified as a pseudogene. This CDR3 is built from 16 residues. The chain's CDR3 is CASSYPRTPVNQPQHF. The CDR3 DNA reads TGTGCCAGCAGCTACCCTCGGACTCCCGTCAATCAGCCCCAGCATTTT.

The chain carries TRBV7-9 and TRBJ2-5; D is unresolved. The CDR3 totals 13 residues. Trimming removed 4 bases from V and 5 bases from J, with 11 bases in between. Germline loops: CDR1 SEHNR, CDR2 FQNEAQ (reference sequence). The CDR3 reads CASSSLLAETQYF. The CDR3, as DNA: TGTGCCAGCAGCTCTCTTTTGGCTGAGACCCAGTACTTC.

V gene TRBV7-9 combines with J gene TRBJ2-2, with D perhaps TRBD2 (5 bases). V was cut by 2 bases and J by 7 bases, with 23 bases left in between. The CDR3 consists of 18 residues. Germline-derived CDR1 and CDR2 are SEHNR and FQNEAQ (reference sequence). The CDR3 DNA sequence: TGTGCCAGCAGCTTATTCTGGGTTTTAGACTACCCCGTCGGGGAGCTGTTTTTT. This sequence encodes CASSLFWVLDYPVGELFF.